The T cell receptor (beta chain) described here comes from a study of Graves' ophthalmopathy and Graves' hyperthyroidism. Germline lookup yields CDR1 MNHEY and CDR2 SVGEGT. V was trimmed by 1 base and J by 2 bases, leaving 8 bases between them. The length of the CDR3 is 14 residues. The sequenced template was RNA, covering the TCR beta CDR3 region. A first-round RT-PCR used HTBI primers, followed by a second-round multiplex PCR. TCRdb called the multiplex PCR reads again in MiXCR, with one record for every CDR3 protein. The sample contains roughly 400,000 distinct CDR3 sequences, about a sixth of which appear only once.

The TCR sequence derives from an adult woman with stable Graves' hyperthyroidism. Material: peripheral blood. This chain joins TRBV6-2 or TRBV6-3 and TRBJ2-5; D remains unclear. DNA for the CDR3: TGTGCCAGCAGTTACTTCGGCAGACAAGAGACCCAGTACTTC. Amino acids: CASSYFGRQETQYF.